This T cell receptor (beta chain) is from a study of T cells after yellow fever vaccination. The study's findings and limits: Re-detected after boosting: most primary clones, almost 98% of CD4 and roughly 88% of CD8.

The CDR3 covers 16 residues. This clonotype was detected ten times or more. The antigen remains unidentified. 5'RACE template switching produced TCR cDNA carrying a universal primer site and UMIs. TCRdb reprocessed the 5' RACE reads with MiXCR, giving one entry per CDR3 protein. The sample shows under 150,000 distinct CDR3 sequences, less than 9.5% of them seen only once. This sequence joins TRBV21-1 and TRBJ2-7; the DNA was not compared with TRBD2, the D call given in the table. TRBV21-1 is marked as a pseudogene. This material consisted of CD4+ T cells sorted from PBMCs, taken 5 days after the yellow fever booster vaccination. This TCR derives from a man aged 30 to 39 who received the YFV17D yellow fever vaccine. The CDR3 region has the DNA TGTGCCAGCAGCCACAGACTAGCGGGCCCTGCCTACGAGCAGTACTTC. Its translation: CASSHRLAGPAYEQYF.